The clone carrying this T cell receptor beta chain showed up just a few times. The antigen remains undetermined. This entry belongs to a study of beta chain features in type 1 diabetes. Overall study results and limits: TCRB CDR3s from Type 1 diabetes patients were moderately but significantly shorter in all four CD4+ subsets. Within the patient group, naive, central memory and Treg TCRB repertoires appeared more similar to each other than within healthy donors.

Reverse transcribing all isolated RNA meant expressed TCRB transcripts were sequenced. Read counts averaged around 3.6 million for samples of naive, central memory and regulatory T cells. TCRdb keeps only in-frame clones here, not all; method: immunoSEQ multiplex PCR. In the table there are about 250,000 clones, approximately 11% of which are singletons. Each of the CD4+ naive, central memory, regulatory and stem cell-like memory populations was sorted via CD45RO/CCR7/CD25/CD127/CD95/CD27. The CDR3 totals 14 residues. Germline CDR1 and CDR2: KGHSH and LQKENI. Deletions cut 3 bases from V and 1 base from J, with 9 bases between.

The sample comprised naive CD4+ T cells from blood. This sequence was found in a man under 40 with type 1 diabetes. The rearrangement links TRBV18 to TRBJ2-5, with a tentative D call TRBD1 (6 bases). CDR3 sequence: CASSPGHVQETQYF. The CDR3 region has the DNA TGTGCCAGCTCACCGGGACACGTCCAAGAGACCCAGTACTTC.